Below, 12 T cell receptor beta chains from the same sample are listed, as sequenced in a study of T cells expressing NK-cell markers. TCRdb re-called the 5' RACE reads and gives one entry per CDR3 protein, without DNA. The sample shows 150,000 or so distinct CDR3 sequences, and around 35% sits with its ten largest clones. The sequenced sample was blood T cells: a sorted CD56 or NKG2C T cell subset, CD4+ or CD8+ T cells, or bulk PBMC T cells (not recorded which). These receptors all come from a woman in her 50s in good health.

The chain has TRBV28 and TRBJ2-4; the D call of TRBD2 rests on TCRdb alone, since no DNA is present to check it. The CDR3 spans 13 residues. In germline, CDR1 is MDHEN, CDR2 SYDVKM. The CDR3 loop reads CASSFGSGNIQYF.

The chain has TRBV5-1 and TRBJ2-7. The CDR3 runs 13 residues. The germline CDR1 and CDR2 sequences are SGHRS and YFSETQ. The CDR3 reads CASNRGSSYEQYF.

This CDR3 reads CASSESIWAGNTEAFF. V and J are TRBV10-1 and TRBJ1-1; the TCRdb D gene call, TRBD1, has no DNA to confirm it. Germline loops: CDR1 WNHNN, CDR2 SYGVQD (reference sequence). The CDR3 totals 16 residues.

The rearrangement uses TRBV5-1 and TRBJ2-1. In germline, CDR1 is SGHRS, CDR2 YFSETQ. The CDR3 consists of 17 residues. The CDR3 protein is CASSLDSRVTWDNEQFF.

The V and J genes are TRBV7-2 and TRBJ2-3. Germline CDR1 SGHTA, CDR2 FQGNSA. The CDR3 has 13 residues. The CDR3 loop reads CASSLGRTDTQYF.

The chain has TRBV29-1 and TRBJ2-1. Per germline, CDR1 SQVTM and CDR2 ANQGSEA. The CDR3 length is 12 residues. The CDR3 region is CSVEPIYNEQFF.

This rearrangement joins TRBV12-3 or TRBV12-4 to TRBJ2-5; with no DNA, the TCRdb D assignment of TRBD2 cannot be verified. The CDR3 length is 18 residues. The CDR3 sequence: CASSLALGGSLHQETQYF.

CDR3 loop: CAIVVGGGSTEAFF. The chain recombines TRBV10-3 with TRBJ1-1; checking the TCRdb D call of TRBD1 is not possible without DNA. Germline V gene lookup returns CDR1 ENHRY and CDR2 SYGVKD. The CDR3 covers 14 residues.

The V and J genes are TRBV11-2 and TRBJ2-3; TCRdb gives TRBD2 as the D gene, but with no DNA this cannot be confirmed. Germline V gene lookup returns CDR1 SGHAT and CDR2 FQNNGV. The CDR3 totals 16 residues. The CDR3: CASSLSRDWSTDTQYF. The entire variable domain, with the rest obtained from reference TRBV11-2 and TRBJ2-3, is as follows: EAGVAQSPRYKIIEKRQSVAFWCNPISGHATLYWYQQILGQGPKLLIQFQNNGVVDDSQLPKDRFSAERLKGVDSTLKIQPAKLEDSAVYLCASSLSRDWSTDTQYFGPGTRLTVL.

The gene calls are TRBV25-1 and TRBJ2-5; the TCRdb call, TRBD1, lacks DNA for checking. Germline CDR1 and CDR2: MGHDK and SYGVNS. This CDR3 has 12 residues. The CDR3 protein is CASSPIPETQYF.

The CDR3 sequence is CASGQQGDEQYF. The V call is TRBV11-3, the J call TRBJ2-7; TCRdb gives TRBD1 as the D gene, but with no DNA this cannot be confirmed. This CDR3 contains 12 residues. The germline V gene has CDR1 SGHNT and CDR2 YENEEA.

This chain connects TRBV30 to TRBJ2-5; as DNA is missing, the TRBD2 call by TCRdb cannot be tested. CDR3 length equals 14 residues. Germline V gives CDR1 GTSNPN, CDR2 SVGIG (reference sequence). The CDR3 loop is CAWSPGLAASSQYF.